The 27 T cell receptor beta chains given below trace back to one sample, sequenced in a study of PD-L1 blockade in urothelial cancer. Time point here: peripheral blood 6 weeks after treatment start. TCRdb's table, derived via immunoSEQ multiplex PCR, lists solely in-frame clones and lacks some. The sample contains 40,000 to 45,000 clones, about 88% of which appear only once. Sequencing was performed on PBMCs, taken around atezolizumab (anti-PD-L1) treatment. These receptors were taken from a man in his 70s with urothelial cancer.

This chain joins TRBV2 and TRBJ1-2, with D perhaps matching TRBD1 (5 bases). Germline CDR1 reads SNHLY; CDR2 reads FYNNEI. V lost 11 bases to trimming and J lost 8 bases, with 15 bases between them. This CDR3 is built from 11 residues. This CDR3 is CASRQMEGYTF. The CDR3 nucleotides read TGTGCCTCACGACAGATGGAAGGCTACACCTTC.

The CDR3 loop reads CASSKDRDEPQHF. The DNA of the CDR3 is TGTGCCAGTAGTAAGGACAGGGATGAACCCCAGCATTTT. The chain employs TRBV19 and TRBJ1-5; 8 positions agree with TRBD1. Trimming at V came to 4 bases and at J to 10 bases, leaving 6 bases not matched to a gene. Germline CDR1 LNHDA, CDR2 SQIVND (reference sequence). CDR3 length: 13 residues.

The table lists this clone with a few counts. V is TRBV30 and J is TRBJ1-1; D is unresolved. CDR3 length: 13 residues. Trimming cost V 4 bases and J 4 bases, with 13 bases left between them. Germline loops: CDR1 GTSNPN, CDR2 SVGIG (reference sequence). CDR3: CAWTGFLGTEAFF. Here the CDR3 DNA reads TGTGCCTGGACCGGGTTTCTGGGCACTGAAGCTTTCTTT.

This clone was seen only a few times. The chain joins TRBV5-6 to TRBJ2-2, with 10 bases identical to TRBD2. Germline trimming cut 4 bases from V and 6 bases from J; bases unmatched to any gene: 9. The CDR3 extends over 16 amino acids. Looked up from germline, CDR1 is SGHDT and CDR2 is YYEEEE. CDR3 in amino acids: CASSRRAGGPSGELFF. The CDR3 DNA reads TGTGCCAGCAGCCGCCGAGCGGGAGGGCCCTCCGGGGAGCTGTTTTTT.

The rearrangement uses TRBV9 and TRBJ1-4; 7 nucleotides match TRBD1. CDR3 length: 14 residues. Looked up from germline, CDR1 is SGDLS and CDR2 is YYNGEE. V lost 4 bases and J lost 3; bases outside the gene matches: 3. CDR3 region: CASSIGTANEKLFF. The CDR3 DNA follows: TGTGCCAGCAGCATCGGGACAGCTAATGAAAAACTGTTTTTT.

This clone was counted once. CDR3 coding DNA: TGTGCCAGCTCACCAGGGACAGGCCCCTATGGCTACACCTTC. Protein product: CASSPGTGPYGYTF. This chain joins TRBV18 and TRBJ1-2; the match to TRBD1 covers 8 bases. The J segment lost 4 bases and the V segment lost 2 bases, leaving 3 bases of the junction unmatched. Germline values: CDR1 KGHSH, CDR2 LQKENI. The CDR3 is 14 residues long.

The chain has TRBV18 and TRBJ2-2; 8 bases match TRBD2. The V and J ends lost 8 bases and 5 bases, in that order; junction bases with no gene match: 10. The CDR3 is 15 residues long. Germline V gene sequence: CDR1 KGHSH, CDR2 LQKENI. The CDR3 loop reads CASTSSGRWTGELFF. The DNA for the CDR3 is TGTGCCAGCACAAGCAGCGGGAGATGGACCGGGGAGCTGTTTTTT. Filled out from reference TRBV18 and TRBJ2-2, the complete variable domain reads NAGVMQNPRHLVRRRGQEARLRCSPMKGHSHVYWYRQLPEEGLKFMVYLQKENIIDESGMPKERFSAEFPKEGPSILRIQQVVRGDSAAYFCASTSSGRWTGELFFGEGSRLTVL.

The chain is built from TRBV29-1 and TRBJ2-1, with TRBD2 as a possible D gene (5 bases). V was clipped by 4 bases and J by 7 bases, with 14 bases between them. Germline CDR1 is SQVTM and CDR2 is ANQGSEA. CDR3 length: 13 amino acids. The CDR3 region is CSVVDGIGNEQFF. The CDR3 bases are TGCAGCGTTGTTGACGGGATTGGGAATGAGCAGTTCTTC.

This clone was seen a single time. The chain couples TRBV6-8 to TRBJ1-1, with D possibly matching TRBD1 (6 bases). V lost 2 bases, J lost 4 bases, and 20 bases lay in between. CDR3 length equals 17 residues. Germline CDR1 MNHGY, CDR2 SAAAGT. CDR3 in amino acids: CASSYEGLTGFGTEAFF. The CDR3, as DNA: TGTGCCAGCAGTTACGAAGGGCTTACAGGGTTTGGCACTGAAGCTTTCTTT.

V usage is TRBV6-6 and J usage is TRBJ2-7, with D unclear. The CDR3 sequence is 15 residues long. V lost 6 bases and J lost 0, with 15 bases in between. CDR1 is MNHNY, CDR2 SVGAGI, per germline (reference sequence). The DNA for the CDR3 is TGTGCCAGCAGCCCCCCGTCGGAGAGCTCCTACGAGCAGTACTTC. This encodes CASSPPSESSYEQYF.

The chain's CDR3 is CASSTLAAGAYEQYF. The CDR3 coding sequence is TGTGCCAGTAGTACGTTAGCGGCTGGGGCCTACGAGCAGTACTTC. This chain joins TRBV19 and TRBJ2-7; D is possibly TRBD2 (6 bases). Per the germline V gene, CDR1 is LNHDA and CDR2 is SQIVND (reference sequence). The CDR3 contains 15 residues. Trimming took 4 bases from V and 2 from J, leaving 15 bases between them.

This clone appeared once. This chain joins TRBV6-6 and TRBJ2-7, with 10 bases identical to TRBD1. The CDR3 runs 14 residues. Germline trimming cut 2 bases from V and 7 bases from J; bases unmatched to any gene: 5. CDR1 and CDR2 (germline): MNHNY, SVGAGI (reference sequence). The CDR3 sequence: CASSYRTGGLEQYF. The CDR3, as DNA: TGTGCCAGCAGTTACCGGACAGGGGGGTTAGAGCAGTACTTC.

The chain couples TRBV29-1 to TRBJ1-3, with 8 bases that match TRBD1. The ends lost 4 bases at V and 4 bases at J; junction bases unmatched: 6. The CDR3 length is 14 residues. CDR1 SQVTM and CDR2 ANQGSEA come from the germline V gene. DNA for the CDR3: TGCAGCGTTGTTTCCGGGACAGGAGGAAACACCATATATTTT. It codes for CSVVSGTGGNTIYF. Drawing the rest from reference TRBV29-1 and TRBJ1-3, the complete variable domain is SAVISQKPSRDICQRGTSLTIQCQVDSQVTMMFWYRQQPGQSLTLIATANQGSEATYESGFVIDKFPISRPNLTFSTLTVSNMSPEDSSIYLCSVVSGTGGNTIYFGEGSWLTVV.

This chain connects TRBV25-1 to TRBJ1-1, with D possibly being TRBD1 (6 bases). Between the trimmed V and J ends, which lost 7 bases and 11 bases, there was a span of 23 bases. The CDR3 is 14 residues long. Germline lookup yields CDR1 MGHDK and CDR2 SYGVNS. The CDR3 DNA follows: TGTGCCAGCACGGACAGCGGGAATACACTGAATGCTTTCTTT. This codes for CASTDSGNTLNAFF.

The chain links TRBV6-1 to TRBJ2-7; TRBD1 is a possible D gene (5 bases). The germline V gene has CDR1 MNHNS and CDR2 SASEGT. The V end was cut by 10 bases, the J end by 7 bases, with 20 bases between. The CDR3 has 13 amino acids. DNA of the CDR3: TGTGCCACCTCTTTGGGCAGGGTGGGAGAGCAGTACTTC. It yields the protein CATSLGRVGEQYF.

The J gene is TRBJ2-1, the V gene TRBV5-4, with a weak D call TRBD2 (5 bases). This CDR3 spans 13 amino acids. The germline V gene encodes CDR1 SGHNT and CDR2 YYREEE (reference sequence). V was shortened by 2 bases and J by 7 bases, with 10 bases between the two germline ends. The CDR3 DNA follows: TGTGCCAGCAGCTTCCGGACTCAGAATGAGCAGTTCTTC. Its protein is CASSFRTQNEQFF.

The rearrangement uses TRBV5-1 and TRBJ2-7; possibly TRBD2 for D (7 bases). The CDR3 runs to 14 residues. Germline V gives CDR1 SGHRS, CDR2 YFSETQ. Trimming pared 6 bases from V and 2 bases from J, leaving 15 bases between. The CDR3 coding sequence is TGCGCCAGCAAAAAGGGGGAGGGTACCTACGAGCAGTACTTC. It yields the protein CASKKGEGTYEQYF. Using reference TRBV5-1 and TRBJ2-7 for the parts outside the CDR3, the full variable domain is KAGVTQTPRYLIKTRGQQVTLSCSPISGHRSVSWYQQTPGQGLQFLFEYFSETQRNKGNFPGRFSGRQFSNSRSEMNVSTLELGDSALYLCASKKGEGTYEQYFGPGTRLTVT.

This clone appeared once. V usage is TRBV4-2 and J usage is TRBJ2-2; 8 bases match TRBD2. After removal of 1 base from V and 7 bases from J, the junction contained 5 bases not matched to a gene. From germline, CDR1 is LGHNA and CDR2 YNFKEQ. This CDR3 has 15 residues. This CDR3 is CASSQGLAGIGELFF. The CDR3 nucleotides are TGTGCCAGCAGCCAAGGTCTAGCGGGTATCGGGGAGCTGTTTTTT.

This chain uses TRBV18 with TRBJ2-7; TRBD2 aligns across 7 bases. This CDR3 contains 15 residues. Germline-derived CDR1 and CDR2 are KGHSH and LQKENI. The junction had 5 bases not matched to a gene; V was cut back by 3 bases and J by 0 bases. The CDR3 sequence: CASSPGRGNSYEQYF. CDR3 sequence (DNA): TGTGCCAGCTCACCGGGGCGGGGGAACTCCTACGAGCAGTACTTC.

The chain uses TRBV5-1 and TRBJ2-2; 8 bases are a match to TRBD1. The junction had 6 bases not matched to a gene; V was cut back by 3 bases and J by 5 bases. The CDR3 runs 15 residues. Germline values: CDR1 SGHRS, CDR2 YFSETQ. CDR3 amino acids: CASSSQGDQTGELFF. The CDR3 coding sequence is TGCGCCAGCAGCTCACAGGGGGATCAAACCGGGGAGCTGTTTTTT. Variable domain in full (rest from reference TRBV5-1 and TRBJ2-2): KAGVTQTPRYLIKTRGQQVTLSCSPISGHRSVSWYQQTPGQGLQFLFEYFSETQRNKGNFPGRFSGRQFSNSRSEMNVSTLELGDSALYLCASSSQGDQTGELFFGEGSRLTVL.

The J gene is TRBJ1-5, the V gene TRBV30, with D unclear. The CDR3 has 14 amino acids. CDR1 is GTSNPN, CDR2 SVGIG, per germline (reference sequence). The germline V and J ends were trimmed by 2 bases and 3 bases, with 11 bases remaining between them. This CDR3 is CAWSTRDINQPQHF. CDR3 DNA: TGTGCCTGGAGTACCCGGGATATCAATCAGCCCCAGCATTTT. The full variable domain, rest sourced from reference TRBV30 and TRBJ1-5, is SQTIHQWPATLVQPVGSPLSLECTVEGTSNPNLYWYRQAAGRGLQLLFYSVGIGQISSEVPQNLSASRPQDRQFILSSKKLLLSDSGFYLCAWSTRDINQPQHFGDGTRLSIL.

The V gene is TRBV5-6, the J gene TRBJ1-2; TRBD1 aligns across 7 bases. There are 14 residues in the CDR3. CDR1 SGHDT and CDR2 YYEEEE come from the germline V gene. Losses at the gene ends were 3 bases for V and 4 bases for J; bases not matched to a gene: 6. Here the CDR3 DNA reads TGTGCCAGCAGCTCCTCGGACAGGTCCTATGGCTACACCTTC. It yields the protein CASSSSDRSYGYTF.

The V and J genes are TRBV6-1 and TRBJ2-7; TRBD1 matches 7 bases. From germline, CDR1 is MNHNS and CDR2 SASEGT. The CDR3 consists of 15 residues. The V segment lost 3 bases and the J segment 1 base; nucleotides outside the gene matches: 6. CDR3 protein: CASSDPGQLSYEQYF. The CDR3 DNA reads TGTGCCAGCAGTGACCCGGGACAGCTTTCCTACGAGCAGTACTTC.

The count of this clone is one. The gene calls are TRBV6-5 and TRBJ1-6; 9 bases line up with TRBD1. V shed 6 bases, J shed 10 bases, and the junction held 7 bases outside the gene matches. The germline V gene has CDR1 MNHEY and CDR2 SVGAGI. This CDR3 is 14 amino acids long. CDR3 residues: CASRQGAVYSPLHF. The CDR3 nucleotides are TGTGCCAGCAGACAGGGGGCCGTATACTCACCCCTCCACTTT.

The rearrangement joins TRBV6-5 to TRBJ1-5; D unclear. Trimming left V 4 bases short and J 1 base short, with 8 bases between. Germline CDR1 reads MNHEY; CDR2 reads SVGAGI. The CDR3 runs to 14 residues. The chain's CDR3 is CASSLQPSNQPQHF. The CDR3 nucleotides are TGTGCCAGCAGTTTACAGCCGAGCAATCAGCCCCAGCATTTT.

The chain joins TRBV5-1 to TRBJ2-1; D possibly corresponds to TRBD2 (6 bases). The CDR3 contains 15 residues. With 0 bases removed from V and 1 base from J, the gap between germline ends came to 8 bases. The germline V gene has CDR1 SGHRS and CDR2 YFSETQ. The DNA of the CDR3 is TGCGCCAGCAGCTTGGGCGGGGTATCCTACAATGAGCAGTTCTTC. Amino acids: CASSLGGVSYNEQFF.

V and J are TRBV28 and TRBJ2-7; TRBD2 might be the D (6 bases). With 8 bases removed from V and 0 bases from J, the gap between germline ends came to 20 bases. CDR3 length: 16 residues. Germline CDR1 and CDR2: MDHEN and SYDVKM. CDR3 in amino acids: CASSTVTSRHSYEQYF. CDR3 DNA sequence: TGTGCCAGCTCCACAGTTACTAGCCGACACTCCTACGAGCAGTACTTC.